Listed here are 13 T cell receptor beta chains from one sample, sequenced in a study of read filtering for tumor transcriptome and immune sequencing. This library used about 400 ng RNA and molecular barcoded adaptors spanning alpha/delta and beta/gamma chains. TCRdb itself ran the reads through MiXCR, one entry per CDR3 protein. The table includes tens of thousands of distinct CDR3 sequences, about 20% detected once. Sequenced material: a population of CD138-negative cells sorted from bone marrow. These receptors were taken from a donor at least 40 years old with multiple myeloma.

This clonotype was observed at least ten times. The chain couples TRBV29-1 to TRBJ2-5; D remains ambiguous. Trimming pared 4 bases from V and 2 bases from J, leaving 8 bases between. The germline CDR1 and CDR2 sequences are SQVTM and ANQGSEA. The CDR3 extends over 12 amino acids. Written as DNA, the CDR3 is TGCAGCGTTGTCGGGCAGCAAGAGACCCAGTACTTC. This encodes CSVVGQQETQYF. Full variable domain (rest looked up from reference TRBV29-1 and TRBJ2-5): SAVISQKPSRDICQRGTSLTIQCQVDSQVTMMFWYRQQPGQSLTLIATANQGSEATYESGFVIDKFPISRPNLTFSTLTVSNMSPEDSSIYLCSVVGQQETQYFGPGTRLLVL.

This clonotype was observed at least ten times. This chain links TRBV6-5 with TRBJ1-5; 7 bases map to TRBD1. Trimming took 4 bases from V and 3 from J; bases not matched to a gene: 3. Germline V gene lookup returns CDR1 MNHEY and CDR2 SVGAGI. The CDR3 has 14 amino acids. In DNA form, the CDR3 reads TGTGCCAGCAGTTCGACAGGGCTCAATCAGCCCCAGCATTTT. Its translation: CASSSTGLNQPQHF.

There are a few counts of this clonotype. The genes are TRBV6-2 or TRBV6-3 and TRBJ2-3, with TRBD2 matching 10 bases. The CDR3 is 16 amino acids. Germline-derived CDR1 and CDR2 are MNHEY and SVGEGT. The junction had 5 bases not matched to a gene; V was cut back by 0 bases and J by 5 bases. The CDR3 region is CASSYSASGSGDTQYF. The DNA for the CDR3 is TGTGCCAGCAGTTACTCTGCTAGCGGGAGTGGAGATACGCAGTATTTT.

This clonotype has at least ten counts. V is TRBV12-3 or TRBV12-4 and J is TRBJ2-2, with 7 bases aligning to TRBD1. The CDR3 has 15 residues. V was pared by 4 bases and J by 6 bases, with 8 bases of the junction left unmatched. The CDR3: CASSSYDRAAGELFF. DNA for the CDR3: TGTGCCAGCAGTTCCTACGACAGGGCCGCCGGGGAGCTGTTTTTT.

Points on this clonotype: Only one base separates this from a far larger clonotype, so it likely reflects a read error. The chain is built from TRBV20-1 and TRBJ2-1; either TRBD1 or TRBD2 may supply D (5 bases each). CDR1 and CDR2 from the germline V gene are DFQATT and SNEGSKA (reference sequence). V lost 0 bases and J lost 10, with 22 bases in between. The CDR3 sequence is 16 residues long. CDR3 sequence (DNA): TGCAGTGCTAGAGACGCCGGGACCTCCCTTTCCTACGAGCAGTTCTTC. Protein sequence: CSARDAGTSLSYEQFF.

This clonotype was found many times. The V and J genes are TRBV18 and TRBJ1-1; D might be TRBD1 (5 bases). The length of the CDR3 is 13 residues. Per the germline V gene, CDR1 is KGHSH and CDR2 is LQKENI. Trimming stripped 2 bases from V and 3 bases from J, with 7 bases between. The CDR3 coding sequence is TGTGCCAGCTCACCATTGGGGGACACTGAAGCTTTCTTT. It specifies CASSPLGDTEAFF.

The CDR3 loop is CSASCLTGGVGHPQHF. The CDR3 DNA follows: TGCAGTGCTAGCTGCCTAACAGGGGGCGTCGGTCATCCCCAGCATTTT. This chain links TRBV20-1 with TRBJ1-5, with 9 bases matching TRBD1. Trimming took 3 bases from V and 10 from J; bases not matched to a gene: 16. The CDR3 length is 16 residues. Germline V gives CDR1 DFQATT, CDR2 SNEGSKA (reference sequence).

This clonotype has ten or more counts. The chain has TRBV6-2 or TRBV6-3 and TRBJ1-1, with D perhaps matching TRBD1 (6 bases). From germline, CDR1 is MNHEY and CDR2 SVGEGT. V lost 6 bases, J lost 3 bases, and 11 bases lay in between. The CDR3 runs 13 residues. The CDR3 DNA reads TGTGCCAGCAGGGCTTCAGGGGACACTGAAGCTTTCTTT. Amino acids: CASRASGDTEAFF.

This clonotype was observed a few times. This clone may be a read error of a much larger clone one base away. The V gene is TRBV7-2, the J gene TRBJ2-7; D might be TRBD1 or TRBD2, each matching 7 bases. The germline V gene encodes CDR1 SGHTA and CDR2 FQGNSA. CDR3 length: 14 amino acids. The CDR3 coding sequence is TGTGCCAGCGCCACCAGACAGGGAGGGTACGGGCAGTACTTC. This encodes CASATRQGGYGQYF.

This clonotype was recorded many times. The chain employs TRBV29-1 and TRBJ2-7; no clear D. Per germline, CDR1 SQVTM and CDR2 ANQGSEA. V was trimmed by 3 bases and J by 0 bases, leaving 12 bases between them. The CDR3 sequence is 14 residues long. The CDR3 sequence: CSVDNPGNSYEQYF. The CDR3 DNA reads as TGCAGCGTTGATAATCCCGGTAACTCCTACGAGCAGTACTTC.

Notes on this clonotype: A much larger clone sits a single nucleotide away, making a read error possible. V and J are TRBV13 and TRBJ1-2; 9 bases fit TRBD1. This CDR3 is built from 15 residues. Per germline, CDR1 PRHDT and CDR2 FYEKMQ (reference sequence). CDR3 in DNA: TGTGCCAGCAGCCCCGACAGGGGGATGGGCTATGGCTGCACCTTC. This encodes CASSPDRGMGYGCTF. Full variable domain (remainder filled in from reference TRBV13 and TRBJ1-2): AAGVIQSPRHLIKEKRETATLKCYPIPRHDTVYWYQQGPGQDPQFLISFYEKMQSDKGSIPDRFSAQQFSDYHSELNMSSLELGDSALYFCASSPDRGMGYGCTFGSGTRLTVV.

This clonotype was counted between two and nine times. The V gene is TRBV29-1, the J gene TRBJ2-1, with 7 positions matching TRBD2. V shed 7 bases, J shed 6 bases, and the junction held 9 bases outside the gene matches. The CDR3 extends over 13 amino acids. Per germline, CDR1 SQVTM and CDR2 ANQGSEA. CDR3 amino acids: CSAGGGSGNEQFF. The CDR3, as DNA: TGCAGCGCGGGAGGCGGCTCTGGCAATGAGCAGTTCTTC.

This clonotype was seen once. Possible read error: a much larger clone is one base away. The CDR3 DNA sequence: TGTGCCTCCAGTGATTTTTCGGACCGGGCCGCTTATTCAGATACGCAGTATTTT. This codes for CASSDFSDRAAYSDTQYF. The chain joins TRBV24-1 to TRBJ2-3; D uncertain. Germline V gene lookup returns CDR1 KGHDR and CDR2 SFDVKD. The CDR3 is 18 residues long.